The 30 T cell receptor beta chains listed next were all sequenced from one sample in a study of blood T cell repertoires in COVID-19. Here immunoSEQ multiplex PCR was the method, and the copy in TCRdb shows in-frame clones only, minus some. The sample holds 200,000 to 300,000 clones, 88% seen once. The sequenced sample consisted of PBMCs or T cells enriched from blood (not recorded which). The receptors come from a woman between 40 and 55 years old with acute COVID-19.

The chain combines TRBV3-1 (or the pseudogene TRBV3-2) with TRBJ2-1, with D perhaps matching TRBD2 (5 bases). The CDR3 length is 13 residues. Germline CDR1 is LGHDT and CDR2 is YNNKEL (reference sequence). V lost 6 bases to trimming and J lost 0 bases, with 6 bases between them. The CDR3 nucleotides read TGTGCCAGCAGGAGGGACTCCTACAATGAGCAGTTCTTC. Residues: CASRRDSYNEQFF.

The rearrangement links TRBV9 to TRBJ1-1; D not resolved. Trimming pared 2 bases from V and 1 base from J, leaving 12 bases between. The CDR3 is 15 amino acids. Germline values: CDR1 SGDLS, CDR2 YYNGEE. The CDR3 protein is CASSVIPEGNTEAFF. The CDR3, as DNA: TGTGCCAGCAGCGTGATTCCGGAGGGGAACACTGAAGCTTTCTTT.

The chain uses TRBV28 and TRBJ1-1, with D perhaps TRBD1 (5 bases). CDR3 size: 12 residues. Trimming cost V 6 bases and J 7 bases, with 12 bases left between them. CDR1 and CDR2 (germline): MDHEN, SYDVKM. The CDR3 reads CASSRSGFEAFF. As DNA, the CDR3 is TGTGCCAGCAGCCGATCAGGGTTTGAAGCTTTCTTT.

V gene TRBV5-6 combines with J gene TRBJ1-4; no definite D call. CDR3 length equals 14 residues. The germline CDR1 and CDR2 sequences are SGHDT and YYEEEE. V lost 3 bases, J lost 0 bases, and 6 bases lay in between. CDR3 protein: CASSWSATNEKLFF. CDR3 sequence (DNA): TGTGCCAGCAGCTGGAGTGCAACTAATGAAAAACTGTTTTTT.

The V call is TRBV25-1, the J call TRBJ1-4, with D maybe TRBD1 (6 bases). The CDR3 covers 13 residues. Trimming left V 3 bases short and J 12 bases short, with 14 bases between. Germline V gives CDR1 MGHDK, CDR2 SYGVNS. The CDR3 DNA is TGTGCCAGCAGTGACCAACCACACAGGGAACTGTTTTTT. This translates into CASSDQPHRELFF.

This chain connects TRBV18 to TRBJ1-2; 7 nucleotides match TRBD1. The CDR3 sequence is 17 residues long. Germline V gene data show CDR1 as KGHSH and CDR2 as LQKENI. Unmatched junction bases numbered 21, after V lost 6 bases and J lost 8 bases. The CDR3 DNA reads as TGTGCCAGCTCTCCCTTCGATTTTCTTCAGGGGGGACGGGGCTACACCTTC. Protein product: CASSPFDFLQGGRGYTF.

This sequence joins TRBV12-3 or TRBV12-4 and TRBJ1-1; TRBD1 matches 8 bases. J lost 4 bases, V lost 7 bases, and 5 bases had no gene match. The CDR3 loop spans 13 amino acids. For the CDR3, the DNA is TGTGCCAGCAATCCAGGGGGCCCCACTGAAGCTTTCTTT. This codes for CASNPGGPTEAFF.

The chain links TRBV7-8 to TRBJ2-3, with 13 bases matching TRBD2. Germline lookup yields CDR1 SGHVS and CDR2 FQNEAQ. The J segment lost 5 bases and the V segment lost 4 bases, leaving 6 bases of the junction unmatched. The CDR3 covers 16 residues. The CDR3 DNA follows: TGTGCCAGCAGCTGGACTAGCGGGAGTGCAGGAGATACGCAGTATTTT. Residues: CASSWTSGSAGDTQYF. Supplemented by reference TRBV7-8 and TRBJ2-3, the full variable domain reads GAGVSQSPRYKVAKRGQDVALRCDPISGHVSLFWYQQALGQGPEFLTYFQNEAQLDKSGLPSDRFFAERPEGSVSTLKIQRTQQEDSAVYLCASSWTSGSAGDTQYFGPGTRLTVL.

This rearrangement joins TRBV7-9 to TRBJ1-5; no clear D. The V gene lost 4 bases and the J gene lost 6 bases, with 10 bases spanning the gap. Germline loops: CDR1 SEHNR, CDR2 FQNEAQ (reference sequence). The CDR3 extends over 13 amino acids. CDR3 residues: CASSSGGSQPQHF. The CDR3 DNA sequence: TGTGCCAGCAGCTCAGGTGGGAGTCAGCCCCAGCATTTT.

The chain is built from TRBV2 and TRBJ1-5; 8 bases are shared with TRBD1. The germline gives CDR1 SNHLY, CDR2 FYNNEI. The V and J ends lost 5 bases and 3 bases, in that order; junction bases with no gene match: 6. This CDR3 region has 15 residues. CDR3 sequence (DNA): TGTGCCAGCAGTAGAGACAGGGGAGCCAATCAGCCCCAGCATTTT. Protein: CASSRDRGANQPQHF.

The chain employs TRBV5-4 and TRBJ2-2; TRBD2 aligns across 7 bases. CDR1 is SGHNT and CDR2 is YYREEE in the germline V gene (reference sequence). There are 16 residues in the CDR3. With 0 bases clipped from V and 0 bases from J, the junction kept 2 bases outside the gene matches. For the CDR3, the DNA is TGTGCCAGCAGCTTGGGACTAGCCCCGAACACCGGGGAGCTGTTTTTT. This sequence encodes CASSLGLAPNTGELFF.

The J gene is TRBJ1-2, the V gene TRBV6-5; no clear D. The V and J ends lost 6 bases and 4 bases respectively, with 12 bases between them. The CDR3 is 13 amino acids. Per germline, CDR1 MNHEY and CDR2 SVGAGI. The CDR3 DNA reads TGTGCCAGCAGGACCGCTGGGCCCTATGGCTACACCTTC. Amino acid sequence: CASRTAGPYGYTF.

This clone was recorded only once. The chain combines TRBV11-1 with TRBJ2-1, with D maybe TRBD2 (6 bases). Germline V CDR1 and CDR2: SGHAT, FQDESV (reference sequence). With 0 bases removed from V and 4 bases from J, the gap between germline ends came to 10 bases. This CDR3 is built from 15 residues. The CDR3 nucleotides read TGTGCCAGCAGCTTAGCGGCAGGAGGGTACAATGAGCAGTTCTTC. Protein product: CASSLAAGGYNEQFF.

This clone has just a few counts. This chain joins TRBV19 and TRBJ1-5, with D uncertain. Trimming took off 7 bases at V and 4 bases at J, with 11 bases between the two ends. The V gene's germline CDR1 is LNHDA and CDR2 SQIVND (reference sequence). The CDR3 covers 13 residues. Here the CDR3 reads CASTIQANQPQHF. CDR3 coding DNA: TGTGCCAGTACTATCCAGGCAAATCAGCCCCAGCATTTT. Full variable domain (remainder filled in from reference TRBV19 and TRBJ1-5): DGGITQSPKYLFRKEGQNVTLSCEQNLNHDAMYWYRQDPGQGLRLIYYSQIVNDFQKGDIAEGYSVSREKKESFPLTVTSAQKNPTAFYLCASTIQANQPQHFGDGTRLSIL.

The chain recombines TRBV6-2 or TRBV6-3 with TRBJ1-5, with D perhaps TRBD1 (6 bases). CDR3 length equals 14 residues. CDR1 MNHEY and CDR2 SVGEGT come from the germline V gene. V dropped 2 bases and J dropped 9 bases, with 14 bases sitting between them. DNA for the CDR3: TGTGCCAGCAGTTACGAACAGGGTGCTTTGCCCCAGCATTTT. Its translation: CASSYEQGALPQHF.

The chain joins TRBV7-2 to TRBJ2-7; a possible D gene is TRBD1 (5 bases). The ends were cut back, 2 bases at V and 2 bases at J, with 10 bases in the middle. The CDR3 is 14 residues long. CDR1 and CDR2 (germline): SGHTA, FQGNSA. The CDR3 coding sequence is TGTGCCAGCAGCTTAATGCAGGGAACCTACGAGCAGTACTTC. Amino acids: CASSLMQGTYEQYF.

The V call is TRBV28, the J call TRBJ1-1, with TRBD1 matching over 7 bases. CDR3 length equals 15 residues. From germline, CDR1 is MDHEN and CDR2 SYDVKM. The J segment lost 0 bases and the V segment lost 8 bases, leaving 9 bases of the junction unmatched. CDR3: CASRSLDRVNTEAFF. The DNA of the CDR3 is TGTGCCAGCCGTTCCCTAGACAGGGTGAACACTGAAGCTTTCTTT.

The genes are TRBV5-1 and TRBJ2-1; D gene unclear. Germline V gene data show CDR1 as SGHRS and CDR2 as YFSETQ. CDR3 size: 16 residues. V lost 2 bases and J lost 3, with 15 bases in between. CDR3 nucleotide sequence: TGCGCCAGCAGCTTTCTACCCCTTGCTATCTACAATGAGCAGTTCTTC. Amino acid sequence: CASSFLPLAIYNEQFF.

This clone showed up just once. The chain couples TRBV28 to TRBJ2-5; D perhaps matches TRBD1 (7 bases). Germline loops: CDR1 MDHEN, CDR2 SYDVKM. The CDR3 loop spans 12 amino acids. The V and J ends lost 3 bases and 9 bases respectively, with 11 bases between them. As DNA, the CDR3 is TGTGCCAGCAGTTTCGGAGGGGGCCCCCAGTACTTC. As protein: CASSFGGGPQYF.

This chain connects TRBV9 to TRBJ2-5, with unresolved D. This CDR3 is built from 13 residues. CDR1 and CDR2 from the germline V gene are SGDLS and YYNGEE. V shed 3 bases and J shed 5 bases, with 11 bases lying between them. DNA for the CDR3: TGTGCCAGCAGCGGGCAGCTCGGGGAGACCCAGTACTTC. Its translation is CASSGQLGETQYF.

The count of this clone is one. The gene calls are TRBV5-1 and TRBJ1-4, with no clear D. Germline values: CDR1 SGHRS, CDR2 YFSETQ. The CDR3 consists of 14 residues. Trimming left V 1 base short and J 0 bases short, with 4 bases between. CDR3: CASSLSATNEKLFF. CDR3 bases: TGCGCCAGCAGCTTGTCTGCAACTAATGAAAAACTGTTTTTT. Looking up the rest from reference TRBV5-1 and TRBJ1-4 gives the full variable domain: KAGVTQTPRYLIKTRGQQVTLSCSPISGHRSVSWYQQTPGQGLQFLFEYFSETQRNKGNFPGRFSGRQFSNSRSEMNVSTLELGDSALYLCASSLSATNEKLFFGSGTQLSVL.

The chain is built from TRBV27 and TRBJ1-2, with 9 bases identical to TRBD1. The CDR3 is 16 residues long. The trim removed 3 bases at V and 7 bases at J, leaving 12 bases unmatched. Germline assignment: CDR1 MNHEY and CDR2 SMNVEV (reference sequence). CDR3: CASSFGQRQGVGGYTF. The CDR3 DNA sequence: TGTGCCAGCAGTTTCGGCCAGAGACAGGGGGTAGGTGGCTACACCTTC.

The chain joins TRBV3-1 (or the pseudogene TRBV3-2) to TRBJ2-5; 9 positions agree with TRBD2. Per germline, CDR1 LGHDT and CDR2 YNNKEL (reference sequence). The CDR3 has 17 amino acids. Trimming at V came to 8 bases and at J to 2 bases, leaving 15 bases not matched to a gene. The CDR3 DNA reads TGTGCCAGCTCTTTACGTGGTCGTAGCGGGAGTCAAGAGACCCAGTACTTC. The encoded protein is CASSLRGRSGSQETQYF.

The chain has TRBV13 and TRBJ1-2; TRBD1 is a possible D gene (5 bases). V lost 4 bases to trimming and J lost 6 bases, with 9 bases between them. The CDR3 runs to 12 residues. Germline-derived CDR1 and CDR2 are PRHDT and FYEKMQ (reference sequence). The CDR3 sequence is CASSSGGDGYTF. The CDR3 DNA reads TGTGCCAGCAGCTCTGGGGGGGATGGCTACACCTTC.

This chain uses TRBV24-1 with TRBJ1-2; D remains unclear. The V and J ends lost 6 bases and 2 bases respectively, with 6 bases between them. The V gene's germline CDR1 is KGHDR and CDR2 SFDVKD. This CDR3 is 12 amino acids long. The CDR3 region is CATSSRNYGYTF. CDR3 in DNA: TGTGCCACCAGTAGTCGGAACTATGGCTACACCTTC.

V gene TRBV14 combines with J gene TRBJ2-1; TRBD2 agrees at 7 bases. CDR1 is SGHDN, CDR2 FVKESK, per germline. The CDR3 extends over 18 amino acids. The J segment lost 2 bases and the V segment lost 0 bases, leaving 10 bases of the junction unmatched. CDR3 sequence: CASSQDPPGEGPYNEQFF. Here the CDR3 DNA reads TGTGCCAGCAGCCAAGATCCTCCGGGGGAGGGCCCCTACAATGAGCAGTTCTTC.

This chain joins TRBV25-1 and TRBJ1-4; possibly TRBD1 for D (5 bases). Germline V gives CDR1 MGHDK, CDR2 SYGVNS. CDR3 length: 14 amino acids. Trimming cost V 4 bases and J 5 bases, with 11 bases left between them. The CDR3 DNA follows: TGTGCCAGCAGTGTGGCCAGGGAAAATGAAAAACTGTTTTTT. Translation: CASSVARENEKLFF.

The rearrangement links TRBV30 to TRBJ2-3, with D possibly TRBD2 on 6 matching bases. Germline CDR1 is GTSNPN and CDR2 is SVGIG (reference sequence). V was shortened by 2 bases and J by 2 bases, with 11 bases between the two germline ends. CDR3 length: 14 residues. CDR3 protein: CAWSSAGNTDTQYF. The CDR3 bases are TGTGCCTGGAGTTCGGCGGGAAACACAGATACGCAGTATTTT.

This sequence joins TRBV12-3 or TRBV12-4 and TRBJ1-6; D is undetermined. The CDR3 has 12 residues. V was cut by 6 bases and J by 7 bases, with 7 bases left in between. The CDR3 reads CASRQQNSPLHF. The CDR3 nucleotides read TGTGCCAGCAGACAACAGAATTCACCCCTCCACTTT.

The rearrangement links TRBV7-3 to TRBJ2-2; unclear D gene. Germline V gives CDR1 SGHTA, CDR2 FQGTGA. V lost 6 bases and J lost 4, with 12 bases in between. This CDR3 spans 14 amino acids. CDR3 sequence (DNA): TGTGCCAGCAGTGAGGTGGTGAGCACCGGGGAGCTGTTTTTT. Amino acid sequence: CASSEVVSTGELFF.